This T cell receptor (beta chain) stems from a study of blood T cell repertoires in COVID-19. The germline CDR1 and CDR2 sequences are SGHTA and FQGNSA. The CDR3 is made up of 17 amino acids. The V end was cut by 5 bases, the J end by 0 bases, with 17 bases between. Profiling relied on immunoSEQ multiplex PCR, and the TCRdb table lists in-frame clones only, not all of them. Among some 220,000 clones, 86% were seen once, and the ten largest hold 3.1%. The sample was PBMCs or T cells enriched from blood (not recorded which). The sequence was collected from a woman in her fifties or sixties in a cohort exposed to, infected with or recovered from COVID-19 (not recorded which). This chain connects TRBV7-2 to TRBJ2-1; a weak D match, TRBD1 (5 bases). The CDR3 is CASSPLTGPSSYNEQFF. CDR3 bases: TGTGCCAGCAGCCCCCTCACAGGCCCGAGCTCCTACAATGAGCAGTTCTTC.